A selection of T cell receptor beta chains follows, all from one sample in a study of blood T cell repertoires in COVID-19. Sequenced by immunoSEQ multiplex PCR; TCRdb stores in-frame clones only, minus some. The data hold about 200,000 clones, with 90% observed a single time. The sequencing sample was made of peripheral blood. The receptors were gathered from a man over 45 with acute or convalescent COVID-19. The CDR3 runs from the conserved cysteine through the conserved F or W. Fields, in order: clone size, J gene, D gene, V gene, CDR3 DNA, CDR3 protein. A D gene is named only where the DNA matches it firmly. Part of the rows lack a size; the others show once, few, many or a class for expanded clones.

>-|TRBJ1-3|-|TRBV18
TGTGCCAGCTCACCACCGCGGGGCCAAAACTCTGGAAACACCATATATTTT
CASSPPRGQNSGNTIYF
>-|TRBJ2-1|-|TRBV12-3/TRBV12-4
TGTGCCAGCAGTTTTAGCAATGAGCAGTTCTTC
CASSFSNEQFF
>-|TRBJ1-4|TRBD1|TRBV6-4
TGTGCCAGCAGTGGATACTCTGACAGGGGTAATGAAAAACTGTTTTTT
CASSGYSDRGNEKLFF
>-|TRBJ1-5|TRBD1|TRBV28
TGTGCCAGCCGGGACCGGGACAGATCCTATAGCAATCAGCCCCAGCATTTT
CASRDRDRSYSNQPQHF
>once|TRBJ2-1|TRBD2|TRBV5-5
TGTGCCAGCAGCTTCCGACGACTAGCGGGAGGGCACAATGAGCAGTTCTTC
CASSFRRLAGGHNEQFF
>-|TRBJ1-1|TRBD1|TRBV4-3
TGCGCCAGCAGCCAGTACACAGGGGTTATGGGCACTGAAGCTTTCTTT
CASSQYTGVMGTEAFF
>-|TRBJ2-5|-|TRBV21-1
TGTGCCAGCAGCACCCCTTCAGGTAACCAAGAGACCCAGTACTTC
CASSTPSGNQETQYF
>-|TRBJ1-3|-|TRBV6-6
TGTGCCACCGAAAGCCCGGGAAGCTCTGGAAACACCATATATTTT
CATESPGSSGNTIYF
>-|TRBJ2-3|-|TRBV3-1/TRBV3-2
TGTGCCAGCAGCCGAGCATCGGATACGCAGTATTTT
CASSRASDTQYF
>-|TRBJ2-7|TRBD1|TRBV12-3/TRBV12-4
TGTGCCAGCACGGGACAGGGGGCCTACGAGCAGTACTTC
CASTGQGAYEQYF
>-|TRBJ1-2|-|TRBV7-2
TGTGCCAGCAGCTCCGGGACACGGTATGGCTACACCTTC
CASSSGTRYGYTF
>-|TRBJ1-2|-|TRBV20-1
TGCAGTGCTAGTAGGGAGCGCTACACCTTC
CSASRERYTF
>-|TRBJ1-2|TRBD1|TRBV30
TGTGCCCTCGAACAGGGGGAAGGAGGCTACACCTTC
CALEQGEGGYTF
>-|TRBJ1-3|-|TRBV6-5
TGTGCCAGCAGTATGGGCCGCTCTGGAAACACCATATATTTT
CASSMGRSGNTIYF
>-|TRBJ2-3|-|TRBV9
TGTGCCAGCAGCGTAGGATCAGGGGGAGGTACGCAGTATTTT
CASSVGSGGGTQYF
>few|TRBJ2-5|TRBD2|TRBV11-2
TGTGCCAGCAGCCCCACAGCGGGGACTAAAGAGACCCAGTACTTC
CASSPTAGTKETQYF
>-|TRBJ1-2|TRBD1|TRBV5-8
TGTGCCAGCAGCAGCTTAGACAGGGGCGGCTACACCTTC
CASSSLDRGGYTF
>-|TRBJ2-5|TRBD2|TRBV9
TGTGCCAGCAGCCTAAACGTAGCGGGACAAGAGACCCAGTACTTC
CASSLNVAGQETQYF
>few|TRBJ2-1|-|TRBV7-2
TGTGCCAGCAGCTTGGACAGCCAGTCCTACAATGAGCAGTTCTTC
CASSLDSQSYNEQFF
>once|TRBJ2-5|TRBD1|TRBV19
TGTGCCAGTAGGCAGGGGGCCGGAGAGACCCAGTACTTC
CASRQGAGETQYF
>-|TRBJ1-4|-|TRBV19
TGTGCCACCGGGGGGGGATCTGAAAAACTGTTTTTT
CATGGGSEKLFF
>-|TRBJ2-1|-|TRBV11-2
TGTGCCAGCAGCTTACTTCATGAGCAGTTCTTC
CASSLLHEQFF
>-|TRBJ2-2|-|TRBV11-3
TGTGCCAGCAGCTTAGATTGGGCAACGAACACCGGGGAGCTGTTTTTT
CASSLDWATNTGELFF
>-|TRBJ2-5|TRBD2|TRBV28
TGTGCCAGCAGTTCAGGACTAGACCACCAAGAGACCCAGTACTTC
CASSSGLDHQETQYF
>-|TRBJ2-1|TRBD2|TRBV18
TGTGCCAGCTCACCGGGACTAACTGATGAGCAGTTCTTC
CASSPGLTDEQFF
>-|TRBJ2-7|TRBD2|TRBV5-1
TGCGCCAGCAGCTTGGGACTAGCGGGAGGCCCGTACGAGCAGTACTTC
CASSLGLAGGPYEQYF
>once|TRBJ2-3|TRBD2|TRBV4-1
TGCGCCAGCAGCCAAGCCCTAGCGGGGGGGCCCAGCACAGATACGCAGTATTTT
CASSQALAGGPSTDTQYF
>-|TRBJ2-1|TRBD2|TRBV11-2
TGTGCCAGCAGCTATCCACTAGCGGGAGGGAGTTACAATGAGCAGTTCTTC
CASSYPLAGGSYNEQFF
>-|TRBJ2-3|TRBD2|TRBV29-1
TGCAGCGTTCGGGGGGGGAAAGATACGCAGTATTTT
CSVRGGKDTQYF
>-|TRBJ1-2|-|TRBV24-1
TGTGCCACCAGTGATTCGGGTCTTCCCTATGGCTACACCTTC
CATSDSGLPYGYTF
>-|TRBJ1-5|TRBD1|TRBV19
TGTGCCAGTAGATCAGGGGGCGCAGCTCAGCCCCAGCATTTT
CASRSGGAAQPQHF
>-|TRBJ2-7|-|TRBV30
TGTGCCTGGGTAAGAAAAGGGGTTGGCTCCTACGAGCAGTACTTC
CAWVRKGVGSYEQYF
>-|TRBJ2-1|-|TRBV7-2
TGTGCCAGCAGCTTGGGCCTCTGGAATGAGCAGTTCTTC
CASSLGLWNEQFF
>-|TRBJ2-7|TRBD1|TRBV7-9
TGTGCCAGCAGCGCCCGGGACAGGGCCTACGAGCAGTACTTC
CASSARDRAYEQYF
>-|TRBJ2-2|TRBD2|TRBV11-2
TGTGCCAGCAGCTCGAGTACTAGCGGGAGGGGCGGGGAGCTGTTTTTT
CASSSSTSGRGGELFF
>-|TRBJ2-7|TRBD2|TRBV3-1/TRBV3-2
TGTGCCAGCAGCCGAGGACTAGCAGATGAGCAGTACTTC
CASSRGLADEQYF
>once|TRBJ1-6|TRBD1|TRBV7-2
TGTGCCAGCAGCTTAAGGGCGACAGGGGGCTCGGATTCACCCCTCCACTTT
CASSLRATGGSDSPLHF
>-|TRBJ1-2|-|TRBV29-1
TGCAGCATAAAGGACAGCGGATACTATGGCTACACCTTC
CSIKDSGYYGYTF
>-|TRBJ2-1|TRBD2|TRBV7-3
TGTGCCAGAGGGACTAGCGGAATCCTCAGCTCCTACAATGAGCAGTTCTTC
CARGTSGILSSYNEQFF
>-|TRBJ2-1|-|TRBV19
TGTGCCAGCCAGCCTGGGGGGGCTCCCAATGAGCAGTTCTTC
CASQPGGAPNEQFF
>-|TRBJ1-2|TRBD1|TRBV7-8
TGTGCCAGCAGCCTTCCTCGTACACAGGGGAACTATGGCTACACCTTC
CASSLPRTQGNYGYTF
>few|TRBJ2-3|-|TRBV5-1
TGCGCCAGCAGCTCCACGGAGGGTACGCAGTATTTT
CASSSTEGTQYF
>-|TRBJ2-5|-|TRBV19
TGTGCCAGTAGTAGGAGGGGTGGAGAGACCCAGTACTTC
CASSRRGGETQYF
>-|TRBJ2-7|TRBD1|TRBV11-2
TGTGCCAGCAGTCTTTGGGACAGGGGCGACGAGCAGTACTTC
CASSLWDRGDEQYF
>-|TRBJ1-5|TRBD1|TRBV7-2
TGTGCCAGCAGCTCCATGACAGGGGGCAATCAGCCCCAGCATTTT
CASSSMTGGNQPQHF
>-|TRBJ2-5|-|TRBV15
TGTGCCACCAGCAGAGCGGGAGTAGGAGGCCAGTACTTC
CATSRAGVGGQYF
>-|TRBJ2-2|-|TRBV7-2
TGTGCCAGCAGCTTAGTCGGCGGGACTGACACCGGGGAGCTGTTTTTT
CASSLVGGTDTGELFF
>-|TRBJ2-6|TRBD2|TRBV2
TGTGCCAGCAGTAGCGGGACTGGGGCCAACGTCCTGACTTTC
CASSSGTGANVLTF
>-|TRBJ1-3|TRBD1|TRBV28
TGTGCCAGCAGTTTATGGGGGACAGGGAGTTACGGAAACACTATATATTTT
CASSLWGTGSYGNTIYF
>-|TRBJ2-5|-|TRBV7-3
TGTGCCAGCAGCCCCCCCCCGACTAGAACTCAAGAGACCCAGTACTTC
CASSPPPTRTQETQYF
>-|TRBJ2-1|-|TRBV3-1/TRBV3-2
TGTGCCAGCAGCCATAGTCCAGGGGTTGTCGGCAATGAGCAGTTCTTC
CASSHSPGVVGNEQFF
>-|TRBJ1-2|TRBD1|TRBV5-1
TGCGCCAGCAGCTTGACGGGACAGGGGGCCGGAATTGACTATGGCTACACCTTC
CASSLTGQGAGIDYGYTF